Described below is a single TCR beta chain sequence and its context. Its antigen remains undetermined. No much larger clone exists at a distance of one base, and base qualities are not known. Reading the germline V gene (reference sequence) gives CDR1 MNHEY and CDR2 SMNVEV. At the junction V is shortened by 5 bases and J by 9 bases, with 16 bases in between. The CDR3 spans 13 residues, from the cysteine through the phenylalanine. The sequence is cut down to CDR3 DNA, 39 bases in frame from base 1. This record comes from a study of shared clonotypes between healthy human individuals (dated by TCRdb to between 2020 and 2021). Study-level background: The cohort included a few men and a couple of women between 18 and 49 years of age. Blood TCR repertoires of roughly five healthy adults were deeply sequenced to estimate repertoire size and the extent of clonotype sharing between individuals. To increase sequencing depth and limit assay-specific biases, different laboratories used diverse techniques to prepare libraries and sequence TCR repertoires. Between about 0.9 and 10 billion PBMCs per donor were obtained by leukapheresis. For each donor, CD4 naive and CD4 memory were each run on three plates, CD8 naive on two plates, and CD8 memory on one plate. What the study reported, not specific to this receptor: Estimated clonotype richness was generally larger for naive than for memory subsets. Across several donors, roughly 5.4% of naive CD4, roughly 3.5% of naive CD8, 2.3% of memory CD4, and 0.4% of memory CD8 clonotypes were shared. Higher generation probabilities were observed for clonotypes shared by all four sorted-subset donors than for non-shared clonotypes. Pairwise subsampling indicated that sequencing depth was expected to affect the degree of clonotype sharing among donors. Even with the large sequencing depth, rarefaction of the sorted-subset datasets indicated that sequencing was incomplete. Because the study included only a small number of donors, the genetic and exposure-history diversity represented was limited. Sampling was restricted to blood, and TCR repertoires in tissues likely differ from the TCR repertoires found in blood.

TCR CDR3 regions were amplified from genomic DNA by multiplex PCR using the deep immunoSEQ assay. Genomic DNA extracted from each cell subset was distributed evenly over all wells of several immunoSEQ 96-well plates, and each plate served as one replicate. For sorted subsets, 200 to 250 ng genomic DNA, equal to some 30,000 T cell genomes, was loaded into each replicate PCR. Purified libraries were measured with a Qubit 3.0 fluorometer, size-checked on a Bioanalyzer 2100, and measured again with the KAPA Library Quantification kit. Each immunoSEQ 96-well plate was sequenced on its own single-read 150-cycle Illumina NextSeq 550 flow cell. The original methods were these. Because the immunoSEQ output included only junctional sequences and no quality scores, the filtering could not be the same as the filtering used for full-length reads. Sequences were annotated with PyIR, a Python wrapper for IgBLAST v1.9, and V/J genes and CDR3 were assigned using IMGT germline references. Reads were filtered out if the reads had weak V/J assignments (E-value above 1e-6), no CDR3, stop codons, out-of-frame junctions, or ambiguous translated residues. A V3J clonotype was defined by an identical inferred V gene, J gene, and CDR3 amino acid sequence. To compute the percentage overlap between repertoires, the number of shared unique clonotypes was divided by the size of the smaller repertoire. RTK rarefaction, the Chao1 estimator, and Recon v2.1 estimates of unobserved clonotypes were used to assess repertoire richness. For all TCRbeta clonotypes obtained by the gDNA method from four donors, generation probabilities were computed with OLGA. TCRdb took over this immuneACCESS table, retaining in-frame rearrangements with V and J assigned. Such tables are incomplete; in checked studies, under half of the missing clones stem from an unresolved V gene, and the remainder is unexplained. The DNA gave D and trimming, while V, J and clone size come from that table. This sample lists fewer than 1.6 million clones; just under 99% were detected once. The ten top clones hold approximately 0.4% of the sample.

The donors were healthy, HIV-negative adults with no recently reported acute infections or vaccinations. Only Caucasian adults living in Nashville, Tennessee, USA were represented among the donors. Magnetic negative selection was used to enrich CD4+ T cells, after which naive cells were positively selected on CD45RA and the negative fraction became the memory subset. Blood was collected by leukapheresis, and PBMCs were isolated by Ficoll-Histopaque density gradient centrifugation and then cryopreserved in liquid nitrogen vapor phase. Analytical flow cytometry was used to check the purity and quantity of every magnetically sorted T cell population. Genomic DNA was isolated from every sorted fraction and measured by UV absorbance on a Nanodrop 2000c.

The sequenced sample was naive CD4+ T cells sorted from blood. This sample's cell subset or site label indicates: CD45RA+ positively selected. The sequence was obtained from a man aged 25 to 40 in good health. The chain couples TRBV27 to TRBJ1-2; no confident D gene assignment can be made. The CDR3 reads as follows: CASSPLDGNSYTF. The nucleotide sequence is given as TGTGCCAGCAGTCCCCTGGATGGGAACAGCTACACCTTC.